Given below is one T cell receptor beta chain in context. The method was immunoSEQ multiplex PCR; TCRdb's version includes in-frame clones alone and lacks a portion of them. The repertoire includes roughly 410,000 clones, about 89% of them detected once, and 0.95% to 1.5% sits in the top ten. The data were taken from a study of blood T cell repertoires in COVID-19. Study-wide context: Collection of acute and convalescent COVID-19 samples took place in the United States, Italy and Spain. Sources were T cells, B-cell-depleted T cells, or PBMCs; the material itself was cDNA or gDNA.

V lost 10 bases, J lost 3 bases, and 7 bases lay in between. Looked up from germline, CDR1 is MDHEN and CDR2 is SYDVKM. The CDR3 totals 11 residues. The sequenced material came from peripheral blood. The chain has TRBV28 and TRBJ2-1, with a weak D call TRBD1 (5 bases). This TCR derives from a man in his forties with acute or convalescent COVID-19. The DNA for the CDR3 is TGTGCCATAGGGGACTACAATGAGCAGTTCTTC. It specifies CAIGDYNEQFF.